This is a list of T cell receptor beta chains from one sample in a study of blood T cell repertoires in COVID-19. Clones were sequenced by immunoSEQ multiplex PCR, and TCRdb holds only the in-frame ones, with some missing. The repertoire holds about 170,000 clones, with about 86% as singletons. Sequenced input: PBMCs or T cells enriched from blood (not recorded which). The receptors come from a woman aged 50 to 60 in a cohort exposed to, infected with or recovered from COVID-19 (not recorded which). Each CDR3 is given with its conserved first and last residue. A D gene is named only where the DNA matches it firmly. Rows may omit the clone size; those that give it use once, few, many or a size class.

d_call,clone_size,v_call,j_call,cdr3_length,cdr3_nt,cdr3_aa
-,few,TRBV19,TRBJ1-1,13,TGTGCCAGTGACAGGAGCGATACTCCTGAAGCTTTCTTT,CASDRSDTPEAFF
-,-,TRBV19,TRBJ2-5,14,TGTGCCAGTAGTACCGGAGGGCTGGTGGAGACCCAGTACTTC,CASSTGGLVETQYF
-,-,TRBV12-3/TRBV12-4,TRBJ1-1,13,TGTGCCAGCAGTCCCCGGAGGAACACTGAAGCTTTCTTT,CASSPRRNTEAFF
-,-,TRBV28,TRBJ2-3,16,TGTGCCAGCACCCCCACAGGCGAGCAGAGCACAGATACGCAGTATTTT,CASTPTGEQSTDTQYF
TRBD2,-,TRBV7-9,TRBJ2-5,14,TGTGCCAGCAGCTCGGGACTAGCTGGAGAGACCCAGTACTTC,CASSSGLAGETQYF
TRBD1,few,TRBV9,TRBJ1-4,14,TGTGCCAGCAGCCTCGGGACAGGTAATGAAAAACTGTTTTTT,CASSLGTGNEKLFF
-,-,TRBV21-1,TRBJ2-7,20,TGTGCCAGCAGCGCAATTACCGGGACAGGGAATTGGCTAAAATACTACGAGCAGTACTTC,CASSAITGTGNWLKYYEQYF
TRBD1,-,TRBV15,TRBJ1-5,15,TGTGCCACCAGCAGAGAGGGACAGACATATCAGCCCCAGCATTTT,CATSREGQTYQPQHF
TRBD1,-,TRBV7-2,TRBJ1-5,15,TGTGCCAGCAGCTTAGCGGACAGGGGGCCACAGCCCCAGCATTTT,CASSLADRGPQPQHF
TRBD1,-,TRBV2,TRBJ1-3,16,TGTGCCAGCAGGGTAGGAGGGGACAGCTCTGGAAACACCATATATTTT,CASRVGGDSSGNTIYF
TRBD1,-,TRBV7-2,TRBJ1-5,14,TGTGCCAGCAGCGAACGGACAGGGACGCAGCCCCAGCATTTT,CASSERTGTQPQHF
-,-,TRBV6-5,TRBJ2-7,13,TGTGCCAGCAGTAAACCTGACAGATACGAGCAGTACTTC,CASSKPDRYEQYF
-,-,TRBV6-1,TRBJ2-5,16,TGTGCCAGCAGTGAAGTGGGACACCGTAGCCAAGAGACCCAGTACTTC,CASSEVGHRSQETQYF
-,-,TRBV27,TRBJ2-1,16,TGTGCCAGCACTCTAGGGGGAGGGGGAGTAGGTAATGAGCAGTTCTTC,CASTLGGGGVGNEQFF
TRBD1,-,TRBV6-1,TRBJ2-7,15,TGTGCCAGCAGTGAAATCCAGGACAGGGTCTACGAGCAGTACTTC,CASSEIQDRVYEQYF
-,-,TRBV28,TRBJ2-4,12,TGTGCCACCTCCCCAGGGAAAAACATTCAGTACTTC,CATSPGKNIQYF
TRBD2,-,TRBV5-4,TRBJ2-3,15,TGTGCCAGCAGTTCGAGGCGGGAGGTCACAGATACGCAGTATTTT,CASSSRREVTDTQYF
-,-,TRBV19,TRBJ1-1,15,TGTGCCAGTAGTCCCCAGGGACTTCTGAACACTGAAGCTTTCTTT,CASSPQGLLNTEAFF
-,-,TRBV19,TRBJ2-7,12,TGTGCCAGTAGTATAGGCGGCTCCGAGCAGTACTTC,CASSIGGSEQYF
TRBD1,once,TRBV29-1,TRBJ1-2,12,TGCAGCGTTGAAGTGACAGGGGATGGCTACACCTTC,CSVEVTGDGYTF
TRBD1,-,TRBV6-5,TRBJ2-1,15,TGTGCCAGCAGTTACGGGACAGGGTTAAACAATGAGCAGTTCTTC,CASSYGTGLNNEQFF
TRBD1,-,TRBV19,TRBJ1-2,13,TGTGCCAGTACGAGGGACAGGGCGTATGGCTACACCTTC,CASTRDRAYGYTF
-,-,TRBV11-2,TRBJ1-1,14,TGTGCCAGCAGCTTAGTGGGCAGGGGTACTGAAGCTTTCTTT,CASSLVGRGTEAFF
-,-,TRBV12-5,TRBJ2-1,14,TGTGCTAGTGGTTTACCAGGGGACTACAATGAGCAGTTCTTC,CASGLPGDYNEQFF